The clone carrying this T cell receptor beta chain was seen just once. Its target is not known. This specimen comes from a study of cytomegalovirus exposure and HLA in healthy donors. Germline V gene sequence: CDR1 SGHTA, CDR2 FQGNSA. The V and J ends lost 5 bases and 2 bases, in that order; junction bases with no gene match: 10. The CDR3 is made up of 16 amino acids. Study results and limitations: No immune exposure information besides CMV serostatus was available. Presence/absence analysis assumed near-uniform sequencing depth across donors. Follow-up analysis seemed to connect common viral pathogens with several of the most significant clusters identified.

The PCR used 60 Vbeta and 13 Jbeta primers. Profiled with immunoSEQ multiplex PCR; TCRdb holds only in-frame clones, not every one. The data hold over 120,000 clones, with approximately 80% observed a single time. Sequencing used PBMCs. The sequence derives from a male donor in good health and CMV-seronegative. The gene calls are TRBV7-2 and TRBJ2-3; TRBD2 matches 7 bases. The CDR3 DNA follows: TGTGCCAGCAGCCAAAGAATGGGGGGGACCACAGATACGCAGTATTTT. Its protein is CASSQRMGGTTDTQYF.